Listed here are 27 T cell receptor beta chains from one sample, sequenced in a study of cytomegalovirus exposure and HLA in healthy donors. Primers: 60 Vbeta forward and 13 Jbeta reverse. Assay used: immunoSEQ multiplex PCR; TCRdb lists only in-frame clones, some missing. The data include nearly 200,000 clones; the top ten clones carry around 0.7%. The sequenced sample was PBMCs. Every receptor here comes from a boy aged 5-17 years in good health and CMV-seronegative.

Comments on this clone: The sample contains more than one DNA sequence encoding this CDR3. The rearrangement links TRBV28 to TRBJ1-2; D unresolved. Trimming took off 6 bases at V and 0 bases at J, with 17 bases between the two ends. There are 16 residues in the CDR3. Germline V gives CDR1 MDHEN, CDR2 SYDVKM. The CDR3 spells CASSPPIPLANYGYTF. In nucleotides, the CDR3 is TGTGCCAGCAGCCCACCGATCCCTCTAGCTAACTATGGCTACACCTTC.

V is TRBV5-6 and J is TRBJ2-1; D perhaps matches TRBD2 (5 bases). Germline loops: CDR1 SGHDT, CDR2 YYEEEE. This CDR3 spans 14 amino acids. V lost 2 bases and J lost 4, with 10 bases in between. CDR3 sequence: CASSLTRTYNEQFF. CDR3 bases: TGTGCCAGCAGCTTAACACGGACTTACAATGAGCAGTTCTTC.

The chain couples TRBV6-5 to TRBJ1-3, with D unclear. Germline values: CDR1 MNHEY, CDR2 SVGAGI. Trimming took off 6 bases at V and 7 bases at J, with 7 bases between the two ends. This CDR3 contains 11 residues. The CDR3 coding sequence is TGTGCCAGCAGCTCTTCGAACACCATATATTTT. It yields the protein CASSSSNTIYF.

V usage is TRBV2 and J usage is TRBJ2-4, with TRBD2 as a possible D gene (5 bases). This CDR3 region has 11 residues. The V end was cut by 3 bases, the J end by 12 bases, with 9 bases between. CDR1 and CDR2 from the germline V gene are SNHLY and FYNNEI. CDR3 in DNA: TGTGCCAGCAGTGACTGGAGGTATCAGTACTTC. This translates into CASSDWRYQYF.

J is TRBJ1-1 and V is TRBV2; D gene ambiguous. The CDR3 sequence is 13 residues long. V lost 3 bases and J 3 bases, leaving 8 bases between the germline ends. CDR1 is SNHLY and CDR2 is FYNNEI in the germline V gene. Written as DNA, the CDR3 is TGTGCCAGCAGTGAGGGCAGAGACACTGAAGCTTTCTTT. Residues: CASSEGRDTEAFF. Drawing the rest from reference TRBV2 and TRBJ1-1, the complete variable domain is EPEVTQTPSHQVTQMGQEVILRCVPISNHLYFYWYRQILGQKVEFLVSFYNNEISEKSEIFDDQFSVERPDGSNFTLKIRSTKLEDSAMYFCASSEGRDTEAFFGQGTRLTVV.

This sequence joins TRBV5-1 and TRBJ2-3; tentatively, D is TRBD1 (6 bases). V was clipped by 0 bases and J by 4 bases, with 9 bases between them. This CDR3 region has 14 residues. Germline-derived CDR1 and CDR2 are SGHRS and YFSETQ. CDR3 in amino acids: CASSLGQEADTQYF. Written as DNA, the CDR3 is TGCGCCAGCAGCTTGGGACAGGAGGCAGATACGCAGTATTTT. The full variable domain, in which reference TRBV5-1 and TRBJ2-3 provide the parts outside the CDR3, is KAGVTQTPRYLIKTRGQQVTLSCSPISGHRSVSWYQQTPGQGLQFLFEYFSETQRNKGNFPGRFSGRQFSNSRSEMNVSTLELGDSALYLCASSLGQEADTQYFGPGTRLTVL.

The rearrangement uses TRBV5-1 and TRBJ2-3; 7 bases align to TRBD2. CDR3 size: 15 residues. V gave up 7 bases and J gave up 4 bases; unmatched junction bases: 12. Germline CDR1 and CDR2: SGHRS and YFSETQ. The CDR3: CASSRREGGADTQYF. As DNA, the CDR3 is TGCGCCAGCTCCAGAAGGGAGGGAGGTGCAGATACGCAGTATTTT.

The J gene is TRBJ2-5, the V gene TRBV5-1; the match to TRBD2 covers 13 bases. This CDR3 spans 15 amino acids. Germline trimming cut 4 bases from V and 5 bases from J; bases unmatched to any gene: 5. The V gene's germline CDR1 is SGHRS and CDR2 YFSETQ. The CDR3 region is CASSRGTSGVETQYF. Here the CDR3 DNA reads TGCGCCAGCAGCCGAGGGACTAGCGGGGTGGAGACCCAGTACTTC.

The CDR3 region is CASSPDWTENNSPLHF. The DNA for the CDR3 is TGCGCCAGCAGCCCCGATTGGACAGAGAATAATTCACCCCTCCACTTT. The chain joins TRBV5-1 to TRBJ1-6; D may be TRBD1 (6 bases). Between the trimmed V and J ends, which lost 4 bases and 5 bases, there was a span of 16 bases. The CDR3 covers 16 residues. Germline CDR1 SGHRS, CDR2 YFSETQ.

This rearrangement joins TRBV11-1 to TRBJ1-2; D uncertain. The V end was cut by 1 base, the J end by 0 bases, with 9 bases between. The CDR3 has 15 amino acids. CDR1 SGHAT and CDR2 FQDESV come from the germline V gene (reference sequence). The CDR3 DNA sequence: TGTGCCAGCAGCTTAGTTCCGGAGCCTAACTATGGCTACACCTTC. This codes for CASSLVPEPNYGYTF.

The CDR3 DNA follows: TGTGCCAGCAGCTCTCGAATAGCGGGGGGGCAATACAATGAGCAGTTCTTC. The encoded protein is CASSSRIAGGQYNEQFF. This chain connects TRBV7-9 to TRBJ2-1; 11 nucleotides agree with TRBD2. Losses at the gene ends were 4 bases for V and 4 bases for J; bases not matched to a gene: 9. The CDR3 consists of 17 residues. Germline V lookup: CDR1 SEHNR, CDR2 FQNEAQ (reference sequence).

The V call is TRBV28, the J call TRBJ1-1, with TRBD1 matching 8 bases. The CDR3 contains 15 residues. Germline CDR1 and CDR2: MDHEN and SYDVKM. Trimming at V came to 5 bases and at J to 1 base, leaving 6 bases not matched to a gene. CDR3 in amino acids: CASSRPGTGNTEAFF. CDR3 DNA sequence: TGTGCCAGCAGTAGGCCCGGGACAGGGAACACTGAAGCTTTCTTT.

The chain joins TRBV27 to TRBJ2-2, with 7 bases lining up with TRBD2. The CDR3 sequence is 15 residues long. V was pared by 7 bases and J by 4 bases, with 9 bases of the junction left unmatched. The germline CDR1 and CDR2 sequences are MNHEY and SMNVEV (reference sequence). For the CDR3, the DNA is TGTGCCAGCACCTCCAGTGGGGGGGTCACCGGGGAGCTGTTTTTT. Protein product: CASTSSGGVTGELFF.

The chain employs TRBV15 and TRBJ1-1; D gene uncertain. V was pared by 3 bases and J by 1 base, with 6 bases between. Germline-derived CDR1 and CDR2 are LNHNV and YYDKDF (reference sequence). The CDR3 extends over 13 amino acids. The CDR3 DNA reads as TGTGCCACCAGCAGCACAAGGAACACTGAAGCTTTCTTT. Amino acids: CATSSTRNTEAFF. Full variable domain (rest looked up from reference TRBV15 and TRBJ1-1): DAMVIQNPRYQVTQFGKPVTLSCSQTLNHNVMYWYQQKSSQAPKLLFHYYDKDFNNEADTPDNFQSRRPNTSFCFLDIRSPGLGDTAMYLCATSSTRNTEAFFGQGTRLTVV.

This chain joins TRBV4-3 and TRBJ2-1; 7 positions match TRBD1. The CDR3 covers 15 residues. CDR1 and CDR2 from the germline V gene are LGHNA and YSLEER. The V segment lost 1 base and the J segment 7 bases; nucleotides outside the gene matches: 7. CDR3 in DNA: TGCGCCAGCAGCCAAGGGTCAGGGGGAAGGAATGAGCAGTTCTTC. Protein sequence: CASSQGSGGRNEQFF.

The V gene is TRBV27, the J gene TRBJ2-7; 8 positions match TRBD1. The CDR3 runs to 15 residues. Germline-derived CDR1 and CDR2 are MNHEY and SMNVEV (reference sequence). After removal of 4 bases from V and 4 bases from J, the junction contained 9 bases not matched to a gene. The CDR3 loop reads CASSSAGTGRYEQYF. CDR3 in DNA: TGTGCCAGCAGTTCCGCCGGGACAGGCAGGTACGAGCAGTACTTC.

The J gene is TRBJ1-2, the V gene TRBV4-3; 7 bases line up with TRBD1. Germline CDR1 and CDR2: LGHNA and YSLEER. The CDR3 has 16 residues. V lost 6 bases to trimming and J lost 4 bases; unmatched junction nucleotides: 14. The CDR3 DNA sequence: TGCGCCAGCAGTCATACCCTGGGACAGCCGGGCTATGGCTACACCTTC. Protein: CASSHTLGQPGYGYTF.

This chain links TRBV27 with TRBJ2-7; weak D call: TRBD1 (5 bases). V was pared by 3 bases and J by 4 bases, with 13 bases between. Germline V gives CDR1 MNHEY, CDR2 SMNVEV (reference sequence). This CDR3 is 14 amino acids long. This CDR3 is CASSFGQGFYEQYF. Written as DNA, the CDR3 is TGTGCCAGCAGTTTTGGTCAGGGTTTTTACGAGCAGTACTTC.

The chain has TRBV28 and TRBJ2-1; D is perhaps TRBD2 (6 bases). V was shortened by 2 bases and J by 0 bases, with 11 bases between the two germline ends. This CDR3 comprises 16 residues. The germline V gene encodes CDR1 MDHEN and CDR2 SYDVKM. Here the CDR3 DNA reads TGTGCCAGCAGTTTAGTCGGCGGGGCCTCCTACAATGAGCAGTTCTTC. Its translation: CASSLVGGASYNEQFF.

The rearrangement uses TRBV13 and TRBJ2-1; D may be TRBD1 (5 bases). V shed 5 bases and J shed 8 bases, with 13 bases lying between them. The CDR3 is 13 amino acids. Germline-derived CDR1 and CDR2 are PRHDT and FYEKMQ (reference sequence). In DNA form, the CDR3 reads TGTGCCAGCAGCCTCCGGACATTCTATGAGCAGTTCTTC. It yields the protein CASSLRTFYEQFF.

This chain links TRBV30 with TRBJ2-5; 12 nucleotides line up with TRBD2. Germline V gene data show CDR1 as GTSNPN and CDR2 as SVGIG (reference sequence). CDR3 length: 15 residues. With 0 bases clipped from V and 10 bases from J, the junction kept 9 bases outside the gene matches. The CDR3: CAWSVQSSGGAGQYF. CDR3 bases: TGTGCCTGGAGTGTACAGTCTAGCGGGGGGGCGGGCCAGTACTTC.

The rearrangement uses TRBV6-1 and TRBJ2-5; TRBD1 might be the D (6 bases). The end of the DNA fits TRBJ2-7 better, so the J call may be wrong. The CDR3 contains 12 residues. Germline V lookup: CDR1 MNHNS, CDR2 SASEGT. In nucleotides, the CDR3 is TGTGCCAGCAGGGGGGCGCCCTACGAGCAGTACTTC. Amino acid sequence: CASRGAPYEQYF.

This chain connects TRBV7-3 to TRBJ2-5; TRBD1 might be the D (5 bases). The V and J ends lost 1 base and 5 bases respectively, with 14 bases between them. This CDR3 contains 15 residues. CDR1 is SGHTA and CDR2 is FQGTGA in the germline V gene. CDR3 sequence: CASSLIPRAGETQYF. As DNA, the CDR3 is TGTGCCAGCAGCTTAATTCCCAGGGCTGGTGAGACCCAGTACTTC.

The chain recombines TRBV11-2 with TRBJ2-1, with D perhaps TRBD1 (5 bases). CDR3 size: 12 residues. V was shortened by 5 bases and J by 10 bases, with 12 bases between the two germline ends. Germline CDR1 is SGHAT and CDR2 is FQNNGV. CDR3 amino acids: CASSTGQIEQFF. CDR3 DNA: TGTGCCAGCAGCACAGGACAAATCGAGCAGTTCTTC.

Written as DNA, the CDR3 is TGTGCCAGTAGTGAGACAGGGTCCAGTGAAGCTTTCTTT. Protein: CASSETGSSEAFF. The rearrangement uses TRBV19 and TRBJ1-1; 7 bases align to TRBD1. This CDR3 is built from 13 residues. Trimming took 5 bases from V and 7 from J; bases not matched to a gene: 7. In germline, CDR1 is LNHDA, CDR2 SQIVND (reference sequence). The complete variable domain, with remaining parts taken from reference TRBV19 and TRBJ1-1, reads DGGITQSPKYLFRKEGQNVTLSCEQNLNHDAMYWYRQDPGQGLRLIYYSQIVNDFQKGDIAEGYSVSREKKESFPLTVTSAQKNPTAFYLCASSETGSSEAFFGQGTRLTVV.

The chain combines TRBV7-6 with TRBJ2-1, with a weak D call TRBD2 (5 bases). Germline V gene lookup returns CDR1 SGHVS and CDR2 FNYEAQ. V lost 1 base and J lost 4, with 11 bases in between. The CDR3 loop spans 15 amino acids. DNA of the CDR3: TGTGCCAGCAGCTTAGTATCCGGGATTTACAATGAGCAGTTCTTC. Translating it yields CASSLVSGIYNEQFF.

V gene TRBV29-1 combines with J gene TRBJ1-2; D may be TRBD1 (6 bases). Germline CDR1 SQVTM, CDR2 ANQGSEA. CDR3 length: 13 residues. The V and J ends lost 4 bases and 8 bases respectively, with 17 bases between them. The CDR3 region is CSVAGVQTRGYTF. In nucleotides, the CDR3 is TGCAGCGTTGCAGGGGTACAGACGAGAGGCTACACCTTC.